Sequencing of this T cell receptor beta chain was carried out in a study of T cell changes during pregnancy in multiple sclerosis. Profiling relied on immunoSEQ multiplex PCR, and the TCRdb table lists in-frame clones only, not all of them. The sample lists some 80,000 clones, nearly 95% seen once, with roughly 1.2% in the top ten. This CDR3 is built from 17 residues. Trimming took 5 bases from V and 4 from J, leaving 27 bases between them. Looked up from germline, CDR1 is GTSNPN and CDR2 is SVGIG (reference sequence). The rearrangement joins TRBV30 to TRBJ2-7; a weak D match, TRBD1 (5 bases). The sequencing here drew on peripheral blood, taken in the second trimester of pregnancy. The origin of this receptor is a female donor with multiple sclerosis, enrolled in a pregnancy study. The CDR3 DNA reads TGTGCCTGGGCAGATACGCAGTTTAGGGGATTTGGATACGAGCAGTACTTC. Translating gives CAWADTQFRGFGYEQYF. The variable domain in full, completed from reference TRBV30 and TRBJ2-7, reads SQTIHQWPATLVQPVGSPLSLECTVEGTSNPNLYWYRQAAGRGLQLLFYSVGIGQISSEVPQNLSASRPQDRQFILSSKKLLLSDSGFYLCAWADTQFRGFGYEQYFGPGTRLTVT.